This entry is about one T cell receptor beta chain. These data come from a study of shared clonotypes between healthy human individuals. CDR3 size: 15 residues. Trimming took off 10 bases at V and 2 bases at J, with 19 bases between the two ends. The germline gives CDR1 ENHRY, CDR2 SYGVKD. At the deep level, the assay was run. Several immunoSEQ plates held equal portions of the genomic DNA taken from each subset. Produced via immunoSEQ multiplex PCR; TCRdb's table is partial and in-frame only. Here the sample spans around 1.5 million clones, nearly 99% being singletons. J is TRBJ2-3 and V is TRBV10-3; D tentatively reads TRBD1 or TRBD2 (5 bases each). The sample was naive CD4+ T cells sorted from blood. Subset meaning: CD45RA+ positively selected. This clonotype originated in a man aged 25 to 40 in good health. The CDR3 nucleotides read TGTGCCACGGGGAGTGGGCGACAGAACACAGATACGCAGTATTTT. Protein: CATGSGRQNTDTQYF.